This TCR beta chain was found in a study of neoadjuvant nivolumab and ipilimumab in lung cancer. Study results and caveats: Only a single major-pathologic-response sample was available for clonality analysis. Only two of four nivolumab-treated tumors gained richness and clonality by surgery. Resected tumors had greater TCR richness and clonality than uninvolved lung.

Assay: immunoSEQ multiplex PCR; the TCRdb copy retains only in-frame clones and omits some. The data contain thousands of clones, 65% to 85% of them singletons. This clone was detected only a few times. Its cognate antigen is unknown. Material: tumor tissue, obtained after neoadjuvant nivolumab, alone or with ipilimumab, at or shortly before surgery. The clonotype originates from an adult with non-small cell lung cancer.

The CDR3 protein is CASSPYQGRTEAFF. CDR3 coding DNA: TGTGCCAGCAGCCCATACCAGGGTAGGACTGAAGCTTTCTTT. The V and J genes are TRBV5-5 and TRBJ1-1, with a tentative D call TRBD1 (5 bases). The V end lost 4 bases, the J end lost 5 bases, and 15 bases lay between the germline ends. This CDR3 is built from 14 residues. Per germline, CDR1 SGHKS and CDR2 YYEKEE (reference sequence). Together with reference TRBV5-5 and TRBJ1-1, the CDR3 gives the full variable domain: DAGVTQSPTHLIKTRGQQVTLRCSPISGHKSVSWYQQVLGQGPQFIFQYYEKEERGRGNFPDRFSARQFPNYSSELNVNALLLGDSALYLCASSPYQGRTEAFFGQGTRLTVV.